The clone carrying this T cell receptor beta chain was seen at least ten times. V lost 3 bases and J lost 5; bases outside the gene matches: 9. CDR1 ENHRY and CDR2 SYGVKD come from the germline V gene. The CDR3 is 15 amino acids. This record belongs to a study of early T cells in non-severe SARS-CoV-2 infection. TCRdb called the 5' RACE reads again in MiXCR, with one record for every CDR3 protein. The sample carries about 52,000 distinct CDR3 sequences, around a tenth recorded once. Specimen: whole blood. The chain couples TRBV10-3 to TRBJ2-5, with 7 bases identical to TRBD2. The receptor's source is an adult who was a healthcare worker with PCR-confirmed SARS-CoV-2 infection or an uninfected control (not recorded which). CDR3 protein: CAISDPAGVRETQYF. Here the CDR3 DNA reads TGTGCCATCAGTGATCCCGCGGGAGTTCGGGAGACCCAGTACTTC.